These 12 T cell receptor beta chains share one sample of origin, sequenced in a study of monozygotic twins with cystic fibrosis. Generated by immunoSEQ multiplex PCR, the TCRdb table keeps only in-frame clones and is missing some. The sample holds some 15,000 clones, about 88% seen once. The source material was blood. These receptors were obtained from a boy aged 5-17 years with cystic fibrosis.

The rearrangement joins TRBV2 to TRBJ2-7; 7 bases are shared with TRBD1. CDR1 and CDR2 from the germline V gene are SNHLY and FYNNEI. The CDR3 has 12 residues. J was trimmed by 6 bases and V by 4 bases; bases with no gene match: 3. The CDR3 reads CASSATGTEQYF. DNA of the CDR3: TGTGCCAGCAGTGCGACAGGGACCGAGCAGTACTTC.

V usage is TRBV2 and J usage is TRBJ1-5; D ambiguous. The CDR3 length is 14 residues. Germline V gene data show CDR1 as SNHLY and CDR2 as FYNNEI. The V and J ends lost 6 bases and 3 bases respectively, with 12 bases between them. The CDR3 DNA is TGTGCCAGCAGCTCCGGCCAAAACAATCAGCCCCAGCATTTT. Translated, it gives CASSSGQNNQPQHF.

V usage is TRBV9 and J usage is TRBJ1-2; D unclear. Per germline, CDR1 SGDLS and CDR2 YYNGEE. V gave up 0 bases and J gave up 8 bases, with 14 bases separating them. The CDR3 length is 14 residues. The CDR3 sequence: CASSVDGEGSGYTF. CDR3 coding DNA: TGTGCCAGCAGCGTAGACGGGGAGGGTTCGGGCTACACCTTC.

The chain couples TRBV5-1 to TRBJ1-3, with TRBD1 identical over 7 bases. The germline CDR1 and CDR2 sequences are SGHRS and YFSETQ. This CDR3 contains 15 residues. The J segment lost 4 bases and the V segment lost 4 bases, leaving 8 bases of the junction unmatched. The chain's CDR3 is CASSLTQGHGNTIYF. The CDR3 nucleotides read TGCGCCAGCAGCCTCACACAGGGGCACGGAAACACCATATATTTT.

A few counts support this clone. V is TRBV5-1 and J is TRBJ1-1; D is uncertain. V gave up 3 bases and J gave up 2 bases, with 5 bases separating them. Germline V gene data show CDR1 as SGHRS and CDR2 as YFSETQ. This CDR3 comprises 12 residues. The DNA of the CDR3 is TGCGCCAGCAGCTGGGGAAACACTGAAGCTTTCTTT. It is translated as CASSWGNTEAFF. The full variable domain, its missing parts supplied by reference TRBV5-1 and TRBJ1-1, is KAGVTQTPRYLIKTRGQQVTLSCSPISGHRSVSWYQQTPGQGLQFLFEYFSETQRNKGNFPGRFSGRQFSNSRSEMNVSTLELGDSALYLCASSWGNTEAFFGQGTRLTVV.

The rearrangement links TRBV5-5 to TRBJ2-5; no definite D call. This CDR3 has 13 amino acids. Germline values: CDR1 SGHKS, CDR2 YYEKEE (reference sequence). The V end was cut by 1 base, the J end by 1 base, with 5 bases between. The chain's CDR3 is CASSLPFQETQYF. The DNA of the CDR3 is TGTGCCAGCAGCTTGCCGTTCCAAGAGACCCAGTACTTC.

The V and J genes are TRBV7-8 and TRBJ2-3; 10 bases agree with TRBD2. V was pared by 5 bases and J by 4 bases, with 9 bases of the junction left unmatched. Germline CDR1 is SGHVS and CDR2 is FQNEAQ. CDR3 length: 16 amino acids. CDR3: CASSGTRTSGSDTQYF. CDR3 nucleotide sequence: TGTGCCAGCAGCGGGACCCGGACTAGCGGTTCAGATACGCAGTATTTT.

V and J are TRBV7-2 and TRBJ1-2; D possibly corresponds to TRBD1 (5 bases). This CDR3 spans 14 amino acids. Trimming took off 4 bases at V and 5 bases at J, with 14 bases between the two ends. The germline V gene has CDR1 SGHTA and CDR2 FQGNSA. The CDR3 DNA follows: TGTGCCAGCAGCTCCAGGACAAGTGGGTATGGCTACACCTTC. This translates into CASSSRTSGYGYTF.

The CDR3 DNA reads as TGTGCCAGCAGCTTTCGTGTAGGAATCACAGATACGCAGTATTTT. It codes for CASSFRVGITDTQYF. The V and J genes are TRBV5-6 and TRBJ2-3; D not certain. Germline V gene data show CDR1 as SGHDT and CDR2 as YYEEEE. V lost 2 bases to trimming and J lost 2 bases, with 12 bases between them. This CDR3 contains 15 residues.

The rearrangement uses TRBV4-1 and TRBJ2-5; D not certain. Germline loops: CDR1 MGHRA, CDR2 YSYEKL. V shed 1 base and J shed 5 bases, with 8 bases lying between them. CDR3 length equals 13 residues. This chain's CDR3 is CASSQVFGETQYF. The CDR3 DNA reads TGCGCCAGCAGCCAAGTTTTCGGGGAGACCCAGTACTTC.

The rearrangement joins TRBV6-1 to TRBJ2-5; D is uncertain. Trimming removed 2 bases at V and 2 bases at J, with 9 bases between. CDR1 MNHNS and CDR2 SASEGT come from the germline V gene. CDR3 length: 14 amino acids. The CDR3 loop reads CASSEPSVQETQYF. Here the CDR3 DNA reads TGTGCCAGCAGTGAACCGTCAGTACAAGAGACCCAGTACTTC.

The count of this clone is one. The chain has TRBV5-1 and TRBJ2-2; TRBD2 matches 8 bases. Germline CDR1 is SGHRS and CDR2 is YFSETQ. The trim removed 5 bases at V and 1 base at J, leaving 4 bases unmatched. This CDR3 is 15 amino acids long. CDR3 protein: CASRFSGENTGELFF. The CDR3 coding sequence is TGCGCCAGCAGATTTAGCGGGGAGAACACCGGGGAGCTGTTTTTT. The whole variable domain, filled in from reference TRBV5-1 and TRBJ2-2, reads KAGVTQTPRYLIKTRGQQVTLSCSPISGHRSVSWYQQTPGQGLQFLFEYFSETQRNKGNFPGRFSGRQFSNSRSEMNVSTLELGDSALYLCASRFSGENTGELFFGEGSRLTVL.